These T cell receptor beta chains were read from a single sample in a study of blood T cell repertoires in COVID-19. Assay used: immunoSEQ multiplex PCR; TCRdb lists only in-frame clones, some missing. The sample consists of approximately 120,000 clones, 69% of them appearing once. The sequenced sample consisted of peripheral blood. The receptors were gathered from a woman in her 70s with acute or convalescent COVID-19. Both conserved end residues are part of each CDR3. D genes are given only for firm matches.

CDR3aa: CASSTRTSGVTDTQYF
d_gene: TRBD2
len: 16
v_gene: TRBV27

CDR3aa: CASSLGGRTGGTTQYF
d_gene: TRBD2
len: 16
v_gene: TRBV7-9

CDR3aa: CASSLGTGSGNEQFF
d_gene: .
len: 15
v_gene: TRBV7-8

CDR3aa: CASSQVASGYSYEQYF
d_gene: TRBD2
len: 16
v_gene: TRBV4-3

CDR3aa: CASSRPPGIYEQYF
d_gene: .
len: 14
v_gene: TRBV11-2

CDR3aa: CASSVAGTGIEGYTF
d_gene: TRBD1
len: 15
v_gene: TRBV9

CDR3aa: CASSEGGTNYGYTF
d_gene: .
len: 14
v_gene: TRBV28

CDR3aa: CASSLQGSGNTIYF
d_gene: .
len: 14
v_gene: TRBV7-2

CDR3aa: CASSVQGGTEAFF
d_gene: .
len: 13
v_gene: TRBV9

CDR3aa: CASSIPDRSQAGYTF
d_gene: .
len: 15
v_gene: TRBV19

CDR3aa: CASSSSTGQGNTIYF
d_gene: .
len: 15
v_gene: TRBV5-5

CDR3aa: CASTMGQGSEQYF
d_gene: TRBD1
len: 13
v_gene: TRBV11-2

CDR3aa: CASSLLGGSGNTIYF
d_gene: TRBD1
len: 15
v_gene: TRBV5-1

CDR3aa: CAWSVLHSYNSPLHF
d_gene: .
len: 15
v_gene: TRBV30

CDR3aa: CASSLGPRGREKLFF
d_gene: .
len: 15
v_gene: TRBV5-1

CDR3aa: CASSQDRGQGASDTQYF
d_gene: TRBD1
len: 17
v_gene: TRBV3-1/TRBV3-2

CDR3aa: CASSLRTSGGSKETQYF
d_gene: TRBD2
len: 17
v_gene: TRBV5-1

CDR3aa: CASSMGTSGNNEQFF
d_gene: TRBD2
len: 15
v_gene: TRBV19

CDR3aa: CASSQGLAGGPDTQYF
d_gene: TRBD2
len: 16
v_gene: TRBV4-1

CDR3aa: CASRRQGAGEQFF
d_gene: TRBD1
len: 13
v_gene: TRBV6-5

CDR3aa: CASSPTSGYSYTGELFF
d_gene: TRBD2
len: 17
v_gene: TRBV18

CDR3aa: CASSLGLREGPQHF
d_gene: .
len: 14
v_gene: TRBV6-5

CDR3aa: CASSTHQGNYGYTF
d_gene: .
len: 14
v_gene: TRBV9

CDR3aa: CASSFRTGGYEQYF
d_gene: TRBD1
len: 14
v_gene: TRBV4-1

CDR3aa: CASRSRGGTEAFF
d_gene: .
len: 13
v_gene: TRBV3-1/TRBV3-2

CDR3aa: CASSLPGTYEQYF
d_gene: .
len: 13
v_gene: TRBV5-8

CDR3aa: CSASNWGQGLYNEQFF
d_gene: TRBD1
len: 16
v_gene: TRBV20-1

CDR3aa: CASSLGGQSYYTF
d_gene: TRBD1
len: 13
v_gene: TRBV5-1

CDR3aa: CASSYQAYTEAFF
d_gene: .
len: 13
v_gene: TRBV6-2/TRBV6-3

CDR3aa: CASSLNDRPRGYTF
d_gene: .
len: 14
v_gene: TRBV28

CDR3aa: CASSSTGGSQPQHF
d_gene: TRBD1
len: 14
v_gene: TRBV11-2

CDR3aa: CASSLLGTSGFNEQFF
d_gene: TRBD2
len: 16
v_gene: TRBV7-6

CDR3aa: CASSYVASGTYNEQFF
d_gene: TRBD2
len: 16
v_gene: TRBV7-2

CDR3aa: CASSLDLNTEAFF
d_gene: .
len: 13
v_gene: TRBV5-1

CDR3aa: CASSLDLAGSNEQFF
d_gene: TRBD2
len: 15
v_gene: TRBV5-1

CDR3aa: CATSRDYLSGTGYGYTF
d_gene: TRBD1
len: 17
v_gene: TRBV15

CDR3aa: CSARGQDQETQYF
d_gene: TRBD1
len: 13
v_gene: TRBV29-1

CDR3aa: CASSFETGQTYEQYF
d_gene: .
len: 15
v_gene: TRBV12-1

CDR3aa: CASSNGQGSYEQYF
d_gene: TRBD1
len: 14
v_gene: TRBV18

CDR3aa: CAISEAERTGSSYEQYF
d_gene: .
len: 17
v_gene: TRBV10-3

CDR3aa: CASSQRDRLNEKLFF
d_gene: TRBD1
len: 15
v_gene: TRBV4-1

CDR3aa: CASSDGTGANTEAFF
d_gene: TRBD1
len: 15
v_gene: TRBV5-4

CDR3aa: CASSQTGYGYTF
d_gene: .
len: 12
v_gene: TRBV2

CDR3aa: CASRRTGDTEAFF
d_gene: TRBD1
len: 13
v_gene: TRBV12-3/TRBV12-4

CDR3aa: CASTPARDTNEQYF
d_gene: .
len: 14
v_gene: TRBV7-9

CDR3aa: CSVDRGSPLNYGYTF
d_gene: .
len: 15
v_gene: TRBV29-1

CDR3aa: CASSPQWYEQYF
d_gene: .
len: 12
v_gene: TRBV6-2/TRBV6-3

CDR3aa: CASSPSGRQGNEQFF
d_gene: TRBD2
len: 15
v_gene: TRBV4-2

CDR3aa: CASSRTGENNSPLHF
d_gene: TRBD1
len: 15
v_gene: TRBV6-5

CDR3aa: CASSPTGTASSGNTIYF
d_gene: TRBD1
len: 17
v_gene: TRBV9

CDR3aa: CATSRETGAEFEQYF
d_gene: TRBD1
len: 15
v_gene: TRBV15

CDR3aa: CASSSGPSGNTIYF
d_gene: .
len: 14
v_gene: TRBV7-3

CDR3aa: CASSQRDRVRNEQFF
d_gene: TRBD1
len: 15
v_gene: TRBV3-1/TRBV3-2

CDR3aa: CASTPSGMVGTGELFF
d_gene: TRBD2
len: 16
v_gene: TRBV28

CDR3aa: CASSKIRDRGYAEAFF
d_gene: .
len: 16
v_gene: TRBV21-1

CDR3aa: CATSSMRDRGDTQYF
d_gene: .
len: 15
v_gene: TRBV15

CDR3aa: CANQGGSYEQYF
d_gene: .
len: 12
v_gene: TRBV2